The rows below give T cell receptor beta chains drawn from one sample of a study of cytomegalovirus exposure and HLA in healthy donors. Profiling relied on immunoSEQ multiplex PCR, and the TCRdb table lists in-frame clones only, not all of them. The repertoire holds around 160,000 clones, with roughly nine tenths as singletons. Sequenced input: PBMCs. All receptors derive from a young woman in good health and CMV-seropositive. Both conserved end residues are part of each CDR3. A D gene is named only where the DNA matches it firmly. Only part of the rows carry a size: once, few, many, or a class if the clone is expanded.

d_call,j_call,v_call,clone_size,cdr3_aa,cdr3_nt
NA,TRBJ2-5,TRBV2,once,CASSEAGSGTEAQYF,TGTGCCAGCAGTGAGGCGGGCTCGGGAACGGAGGCCCAGTACTTC
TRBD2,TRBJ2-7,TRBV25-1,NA,CASSAAGPPYEQYF,TGTGCCAGCAGTGCAGCGGGACCTCCCTACGAGCAGTACTTC
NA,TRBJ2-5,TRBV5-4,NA,CASSLEVSAGRSKETQYF,TGTGCCAGCAGCTTGGAGGTGTCGGCGGGGCGGTCAAAAGAGACCCAGTACTTC
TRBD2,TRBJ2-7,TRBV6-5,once,CASSPRSGRPYEQYF,TGTGCCAGCAGTCCGCGTAGCGGGAGACCCTACGAGCAGTACTTC
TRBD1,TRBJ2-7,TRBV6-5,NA,CASSYESGTGFEQYF,TGTGCCAGCAGTTACGAATCCGGGACAGGGTTCGAGCAGTACTTC
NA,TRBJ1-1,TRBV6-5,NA,CASSYGLANTEAFF,TGTGCCAGCAGTTATGGTCTAGCGAACACTGAAGCTTTCTTT
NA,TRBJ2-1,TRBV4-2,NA,CASSQDQTNNEQFF,TGTGCCAGCAGCCAAGATCAAACTAACAATGAGCAGTTCTTC
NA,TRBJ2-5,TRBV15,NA,CATSRDLGGVETQYF,TGTGCCACCAGCAGAGATCTCGGAGGGGTAGAGACCCAGTACTTC
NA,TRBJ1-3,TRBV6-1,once,CASLSPGNTIYF,TGTGCCAGCCTAAGCCCTGGAAACACCATATATTTT
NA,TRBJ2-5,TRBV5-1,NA,CASSFRGETQYF,TGCGCCAGCAGCTTTCGGGGGGAGACCCAGTACTTC
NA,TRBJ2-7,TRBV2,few,CASRRTTSSYEQYF,TGTGCCAGCAGGAGGACAACGAGCTCCTACGAGCAGTACTTC
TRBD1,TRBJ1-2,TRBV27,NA,CASSAHRDRGDYGYTF,TGTGCCAGCAGTGCACACCGGGACAGGGGGGACTATGGCTACACCTTC
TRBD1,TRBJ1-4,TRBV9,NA,CASSGRQGSNEKLFF,TGTGCCAGCAGCGGGAGACAGGGGTCTAATGAAAAACTGTTTTTT
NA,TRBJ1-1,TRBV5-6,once,CASSLAGGAEAFF,TGTGCCAGCAGCTTGGCCGGCGGGGCTGAAGCTTTCTTT
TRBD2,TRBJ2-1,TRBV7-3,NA,CASSPGLAGANEQFF,TGTGCCAGCTCCCCCGGACTAGCGGGAGCCAATGAGCAGTTCTTC
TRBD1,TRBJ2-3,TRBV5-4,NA,CASSLIGRTGTDTQYF,TGTGCCAGCAGCTTAATTGGCAGGACAGGAACAGATACGCAGTATTTT
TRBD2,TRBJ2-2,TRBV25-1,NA,CASSDPRTSGRTGELFF,TGTGCCAGCAGTGACCCCCGGACTAGCGGGAGGACCGGGGAGCTGTTTTTT
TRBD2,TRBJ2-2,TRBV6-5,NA,CASRYYAGDTGELFF,TGTGCCAGCAGGTACTACGCGGGAGACACCGGGGAGCTGTTTTTT
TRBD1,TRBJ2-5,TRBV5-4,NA,CASSLVGTGLETQYF,TGTGCCAGCAGCTTGGTAGGGACAGGGTTAGAGACCCAGTACTTC
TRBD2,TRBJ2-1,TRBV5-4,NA,CASSLPAGNNEQFF,TGTGCCAGCAGCTTACCAGCGGGGAACAATGAGCAGTTCTTC
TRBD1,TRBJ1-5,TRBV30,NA,CAWSRDRGQGSNQPQHF,TGTGCCTGGAGTCGGGACAGGGGGCAGGGTAGCAATCAGCCCCAGCATTTT
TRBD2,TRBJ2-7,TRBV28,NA,CASSPSGSLSYEQYF,TGTGCCAGCAGTCCAAGCGGGAGCTTATCCTACGAGCAGTACTTC
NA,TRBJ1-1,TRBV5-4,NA,CASSDFGQLNTEAFF,TGTGCCAGCAGCGATTTCGGACAGCTGAACACTGAAGCTTTCTTT
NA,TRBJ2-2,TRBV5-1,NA,CASSPPSAGELFF,TGCGCCAGCAGCCCCCCGTCGGCCGGGGAGCTGTTTTTT
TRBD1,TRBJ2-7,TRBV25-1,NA,CASSDPGRGRYEQYF,TGTGCCAGCAGTGATCCCGGCAGGGGGCGCTACGAGCAGTACTTC
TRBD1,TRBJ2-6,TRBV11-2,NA,CASSRRTGAGANVLTF,TGTGCCAGCAGCCGGCGGACAGGGGCCGGGGCCAACGTCCTGACTTTC
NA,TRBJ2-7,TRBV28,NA,CASSPRRYEQYF,TGTGCCAGCAGTCCCAGGAGGTACGAGCAGTACTTC
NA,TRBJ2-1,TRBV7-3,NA,CASSPGQAPPSEQFF,TGTGCCAGCAGCCCCGGCCAGGCTCCCCCATCTGAGCAGTTCTTC
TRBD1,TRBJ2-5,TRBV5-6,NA,CASSLLGAGGTKTQYF,TGTGCCAGCAGCTTGTTGGGGGCAGGGGGCACGAAGACCCAGTACTTC
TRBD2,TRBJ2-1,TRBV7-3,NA,CASSLTGTSVHEQFF,TGTGCCAGCAGCTTAACCGGGACTAGCGTCCATGAGCAGTTCTTC
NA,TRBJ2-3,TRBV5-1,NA,CASSLRGGAADTQYF,TGCGCCAGCAGCTTGCGAGGGGGGGCAGCGGATACGCAGTATTTT
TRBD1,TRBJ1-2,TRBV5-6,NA,CASRRGGTGGIDGYTF,TGTGCCAGCCGCCGAGGAGGGACAGGGGGTATCGATGGCTACACCTTC
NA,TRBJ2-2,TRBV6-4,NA,CASSDNTANTGELFF,TGTGCCAGCAGTGACAACACCGCGAACACCGGGGAGCTGTTTTTT
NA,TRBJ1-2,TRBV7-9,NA,CASSLNGGTNYGYTF,TGTGCCAGCAGCTTAAACGGGGGAACTAACTATGGCTACACCTTC
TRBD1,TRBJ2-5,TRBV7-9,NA,CASRKSTGDRRTETQYF,TGTGCCAGCAGGAAAAGTACAGGGGATAGGAGAACGGAGACCCAGTACTTC
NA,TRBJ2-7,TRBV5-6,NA,CASSLSGDRPYEQYF,TGTGCCAGCAGCTTAAGCGGCGACCGTCCCTACGAGCAGTACTTC
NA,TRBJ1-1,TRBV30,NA,CAWSVDNRYRTEAFF,TGTGCCTGGAGTGTAGACAACCGGTACAGGACTGAAGCTTTCTTT
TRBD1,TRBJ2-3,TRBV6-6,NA,CASRGTGGEVDTQYF,TGTGCCAGCAGAGGGACAGGGGGCGAGGTAGATACGCAGTATTTT
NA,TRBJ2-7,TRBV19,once,CASSMGGGTYEQYF,TGTGCCAGTAGTATGGGAGGAGGGACCTACGAGCAGTACTTC
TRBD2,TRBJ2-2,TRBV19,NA,CASSIETSGRASTGELFF,TGTGCCAGTAGTATCGAGACTAGCGGGAGGGCAAGCACCGGGGAGCTGTTTTTT
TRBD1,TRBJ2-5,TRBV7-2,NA,CASSLGGTGKETQYF,TGTGCCAGCAGCTTAGGGGGGACAGGGAAAGAGACCCAGTACTTC
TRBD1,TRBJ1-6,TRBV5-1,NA,CASSGTGDSPLHF,TGCGCCAGCAGCGGGACAGGGGATTCACCCCTCCACTTT
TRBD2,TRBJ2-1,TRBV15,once,CATSSRLAGGPNNEQFF,TGTGCCACCAGCAGTAGGTTAGCGGGAGGGCCTAACAATGAGCAGTTCTTC
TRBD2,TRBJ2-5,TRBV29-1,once,CSVMTSGSPQTQYF,TGCAGCGTTATGACTAGCGGGAGTCCCCAGACCCAGTACTTC
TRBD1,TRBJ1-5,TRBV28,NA,CASSLNLRQGRSNQPQHF,TGTGCCAGCAGTCTTAACCTCCGACAGGGTAGGAGCAATCAGCCCCAGCATTTT
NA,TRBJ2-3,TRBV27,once,CASSFREADTQYF,TGTGCCAGCAGTTTCAGGGAAGCAGATACGCAGTATTTT
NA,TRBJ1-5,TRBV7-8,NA,CASSLESYSNQPQHF,TGTGCCAGCAGCTTAGAGAGTTATAGCAATCAGCCCCAGCATTTT
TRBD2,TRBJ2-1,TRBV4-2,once,CASSQGPGGKYNEQFF,TGTGCCAGCAGCCAAGGGCCGGGGGGGAAATACAATGAGCAGTTCTTC
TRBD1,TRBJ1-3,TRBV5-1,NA,CASSSGVETGFWDSGNTIYF,TGCGCCAGCAGCTCGGGGGTCGAGACAGGGTTTTGGGACTCTGGAAACACCATATATTTT
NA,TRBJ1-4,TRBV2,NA,CASSGRAGNEKLFF,TGTGCCAGCAGTGGAAGAGCGGGAAATGAAAAACTGTTTTTT
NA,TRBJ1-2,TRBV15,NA,CATSRSGRIYGYTF,TGTGCCACCAGCAGATCCGGGAGGATCTATGGCTACACCTTC
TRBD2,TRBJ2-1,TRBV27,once,CASSLNSGTYNEQFF,TGTGCCAGCAGTTTAAATAGCGGGACCTACAATGAGCAGTTCTTC
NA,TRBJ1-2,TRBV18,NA,CASSPTRVESYGYTF,TGTGCCAGCTCGCCTACCAGGGTTGAGAGCTATGGCTACACCTTC
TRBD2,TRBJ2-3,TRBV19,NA,CASSTPSGSTDTQYF,TGTGCCAGTAGTACCCCTAGCGGCAGCACAGATACGCAGTATTTT
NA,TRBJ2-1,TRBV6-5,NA,CASRASYNEQFF,TGTGCCAGCAGAGCTTCCTACAATGAGCAGTTCTTC